This T cell receptor (beta chain) appears in the sequencing data of a study of cytomegalovirus exposure and HLA in healthy donors. Across the study: Earlier results showed some 120 million unique TCR beta sequences derived from 150 million to 200 million T cells.

Germline CDR1 reads LNHDA; CDR2 reads SQIVND (reference sequence). Trimming cost V 3 bases and J 7 bases, with 9 bases left between them. The CDR3 is 12 amino acids. Both 60 Vbeta primers and 13 Jbeta primers went into the PCR. The assay was immunoSEQ multiplex PCR, and TCRdb's table has in-frame clones only and misses some. This sample yields roughly 120,000 clones, of which 70% to 80% are seen a single time; around 10% belongs to the top ten. This rearrangement joins TRBV19 to TRBJ1-2; D gene unclear. Sequenced input: PBMCs. This receptor was obtained from a woman aged 50 to 60 in good health and CMV-seropositive. CDR3 protein: CASSIQEGGYTF. Here the CDR3 DNA reads TGTGCCAGTAGTATCCAAGAGGGTGGCTACACCTTC. Filled out from reference TRBV19 and TRBJ1-2, the complete variable domain reads DGGITQSPKYLFRKEGQNVTLSCEQNLNHDAMYWYRQDPGQGLRLIYYSQIVNDFQKGDIAEGYSVSREKKESFPLTVTSAQKNPTAFYLCASSIQEGGYTFGSGTRLTVV.